These 24 T cell receptor beta chains were sequenced from one sample in a study of CD8 T cells in ankylosing spondylitis (dated by TCRdb to the late 2010s). Libraries were prepared through 5' RACE. Sequenced on an Illumina HiSeq 2500. The public reads were run again by TCRdb, first through fastp at Q25 and then through MiXCR, and only productive beta chains were kept. A single entry per CDR3 protein holds the most common genes and DNA from its merged rows. In all, the sample holds 100,000 to 150,000 distinct CDR3 sequences, and approximately 9.7% of those were seen once. The ten top clones hold 2.5% to 3.5% of the sample. Sequencing was done on a sample of blood, either unsorted or a sorted T cell fraction (not recorded which). The origin of the receptors is a male donor with ankylosing spondylitis or in good health (not recorded which).

Comment on this clonotype: A much larger clone differs by one base, so this may be a read error. The rearrangement uses TRBV7-3 and TRBJ2-5; D is unclear. Germline assignment: CDR1 SGHTA and CDR2 FQGTGA. CDR3 length: 15 residues. The CDR3 DNA reads as TGTGCCAGCACCTTAGGCACGGCACAACAAGAGACCCAGTACTTC. Translated, it gives CASTLGTAQQETQYF.

This clonotype was seen many times. The chain joins TRBV5-1 to TRBJ2-1; D could derive from TRBD1 or TRBD2 (5 bases each). The CDR3 consists of 14 residues. Germline lookup yields CDR1 SGHRS and CDR2 YFSETQ. V was cut by 3 bases and J by 4 bases, with 11 bases left in between. CDR3 sequence: CASSYRDEYNEQFF. The CDR3 region has the DNA TGCGCCAGCAGCTACCGGGACGAGTACAATGAGCAGTTCTTC.

This clonotype was recorded at least ten times. Written as DNA, the CDR3 is TGCGCCAGCAGCTTCGGGGGACGAACACTAGACGAGCAGTACTTC. As protein: CASSFGGRTLDEQYF. The chain combines TRBV5-1 with TRBJ2-7, with D possibly matching TRBD2 (6 bases). V lost 2 bases and J 5 bases, leaving 17 bases between the germline ends. Per the germline V gene, CDR1 is SGHRS and CDR2 is YFSETQ. CDR3 length: 15 amino acids.

The chain links TRBV5-4 to TRBJ2-3; TRBD2 matches 14 bases. The CDR3 is 20 residues long. V was clipped by 1 base and J by 5 bases; unmatched bases: 15. CDR1 is SGHNT and CDR2 is YYREEE in the germline V gene (reference sequence). The CDR3 DNA reads as TGTGCCAGCAGCTTGTTCCTCAAGACTAGCGGGAGGGTGGCGGGAGATACGCAGTATTTT. Amino acids: CASSLFLKTSGRVAGDTQYF.

This clonotype has ten or more counts. This chain joins TRBV5-1 and TRBJ2-3; 13 bases are shared with TRBD2. After removal of 2 bases from V and 5 bases from J, the junction contained 8 bases not matched to a gene. The germline V gene encodes CDR1 SGHRS and CDR2 YFSETQ. There are 17 residues in the CDR3. CDR3 coding DNA: TGCGCCAGCAGCTTAGGTCGACTAGCGGGAGGTCAAGATACGCAGTATTTT. Amino acids: CASSLGRLAGGQDTQYF.

The chain carries TRBV30 and TRBJ2-5, with 13 bases identical to TRBD2. The ends lost 2 bases at V and 4 bases at J; junction bases unmatched: 7. Germline-derived CDR1 and CDR2 are GTSNPN and SVGIG (reference sequence). The CDR3 contains 16 residues. CDR3 region: CAWSSGLAGVGETQYF. Written as DNA, the CDR3 is TGTGCCTGGAGTTCCGGACTAGCGGGAGTGGGAGAGACCCAGTACTTC.

Only a few counts were recorded for this clonotype. V is TRBV20-1 and J is TRBJ2-1; D unresolved. The V and J ends lost 5 bases and 11 bases respectively, with 16 bases between them. The CDR3 length is 12 residues. The germline V gene has CDR1 DFQATT and CDR2 SNEGSKA (reference sequence). The CDR3 nucleotides read TGCAGTGCTTGGGTCCATACACACAAGCAGTTCTTC. Residues: CSAWVHTHKQFF.

Ten or more counts support this clonotype. The rearrangement joins TRBV4-3 to TRBJ2-7; TRBD1 matches 12 bases. The CDR3 runs to 13 residues. Germline CDR1 and CDR2: LGHNA and YSLEER. The V and J ends lost 8 bases and 6 bases, in that order; junction bases with no gene match: 5. The DNA for the CDR3 is TGCGCCAGCTCCGGGACAGGGGGCACCGAGCAGTACTTC. Its translation is CASSGTGGTEQYF.

This clonotype was counted many times. V gene TRBV29-1 combines with J gene TRBJ2-1; 14 nucleotides match TRBD2. Looked up from germline, CDR1 is SQVTM and CDR2 is ANQGSEA. The CDR3 extends over 15 amino acids. The CDR3 here is CSGEPGLAGVDEQFF. CDR3 sequence (DNA): TGCAGTGGTGAACCGGGACTAGCGGGAGTCGATGAGCAGTTCTTC.

In its sample, this clonotype was seen many times. The chain recombines TRBV27 with TRBJ2-3; D not certain. This CDR3 region has 14 residues. Germline-derived CDR1 and CDR2 are MNHEY and SMNVEV (reference sequence). V was clipped by 6 bases and J by 4 bases, with 14 bases between them. The CDR3 reads CASSWTRAADTQYF. The CDR3 DNA reads TGTGCCAGCAGCTGGACGCGCGCCGCAGATACGCAGTATTTT.

This clonotype was seen repeatedly, ten times or more. The chain carries TRBV14 and TRBJ2-3, with D unclear. CDR3 size: 13 residues. The V end was cut by 6 bases, the J end by 10 bases, with 17 bases between. CDR1 is SGHDN, CDR2 FVKESK, per germline. DNA of the CDR3: TGTGCCAGCAGGGCCTTTATCGGAGAGGCGCAGTATTTT. Encoded protein: CASRAFIGEAQYF. The full variable domain, rest sourced from reference TRBV14 and TRBJ2-3, is EAGVTQFPSHSVIEKGQTVTLRCDPISGHDNLYWYRRVMGKEIKFLLHFVKESKQDESGMPNNRFLAERTGGTYSTLKVQPAELEDSGVYFCASRAFIGEAQYFGPGTRLTVL.

This clonotype was detected only a few times. The junction differs from germline at one of its ends, possibly a read error. The V and J genes are TRBV20-1 and TRBJ2-5; 8 bases are a match to TRBD2. The V gene's germline CDR1 is DFQATT and CDR2 SNEGSKA (reference sequence). The CDR3 runs 17 residues. The CDR3 coding sequence is TGCTGTGCTGGTTCTGGGGCGGGAGGATTAAATGAGGAGACCCAGTACTTC. Protein sequence: CCAGSGAGGLNEETQYF.

This clonotype was recorded many times. The gene calls are TRBV3-1 and TRBJ1-1, with D unclear. The CDR3 length is 13 residues. V shed 3 bases and J shed 11 bases, with 16 bases lying between them. The V gene's germline CDR1 is LGHDT and CDR2 YNNKEL (reference sequence). As DNA, the CDR3 is TGTGCCAGCAGCCATCACAGCGCTATGGTTGCTTTCTTT. It encodes CASSHHSAMVAFF. The entire variable domain, with the rest obtained from reference TRBV3-1 and TRBJ1-1, is as follows: DTAVSQTPKYLVTQMGNDKSIKCEQNLGHDTMYWYKQDSKKFLKIMFSYNNKELIINETVPNRFSPKSPDKAHLNLHINSLELGDSAVYFCASSHHSAMVAFFGQGTRLTVV.

This clonotype has ten or more counts. The chain uses TRBV28 and TRBJ2-7, with TRBD2 matching over 7 bases. V trimming: 5 bases; J trimming: 2 bases; junction bases outside the gene matches: 9. The CDR3 loop spans 15 amino acids. Germline-derived CDR1 and CDR2 are MDHEN and SYDVKM. In DNA form, the CDR3 reads TGTGCCAGCAGTAGTCCGTTGGGAGGGACCTACGAGCAGTACTTC. Translated, it gives CASSSPLGGTYEQYF.

This clonotype was seen more than once but under ten times. The chain joins TRBV5-1 to TRBJ2-2; a weak D match, TRBD1 (6 bases). Looked up from germline, CDR1 is SGHRS and CDR2 is YFSETQ. The CDR3 extends over 15 amino acids. Trimming took off 2 bases at V and 0 bases at J, with 8 bases between the two ends. CDR3 sequence: CASSFGQSNTGELFF. Here the CDR3 DNA reads TGCGCCAGCAGCTTCGGACAGTCGAACACCGGGGAGCTGTTTTTT.

The table lists this clonotype with many counts. V gene TRBV20-1 combines with J gene TRBJ2-5, with 8 bases aligning to TRBD1. Trimming at V came to 6 bases and at J to 5 bases, leaving 11 bases not matched to a gene. This CDR3 spans 14 amino acids. The germline gives CDR1 DFQATT, CDR2 SNEGSKA (reference sequence). The CDR3 DNA follows: TGCAGTGCCGCGGTGCAGGGGGCTAAGGAGACCCAGTACTTC. Its protein is CSAAVQGAKETQYF.

This clonotype was detected ten times or more. The chain joins TRBV6-5 to TRBJ2-4, with 7 bases identical to TRBD2. The length of the CDR3 is 14 residues. J gave up 8 bases and V 2 bases, and 6 bases lay outside the gene matches. The germline CDR1 and CDR2 sequences are MNHEY and SVGAGI. This CDR3 reads CASSYGRGRDIQYF. Here the CDR3 DNA reads TGTGCCAGCAGTTACGGGAGGGGTAGGGACATTCAGTACTTC.

This clonotype has a handful of counts. The chain couples TRBV15 to TRBJ1-5, with D hard to call. Germline V lookup: CDR1 LNHNV, CDR2 YYDKDF (reference sequence). V lost 3 bases, J lost 0 bases, and 9 bases lay in between. This CDR3 comprises 15 residues. CDR3 loop: CATSSYLHSNQPQHF. CDR3 coding DNA: TGTGCCACCAGCAGTTACCTGCATAGCAATCAGCCCCAGCATTTT.

This clonotype was observed at least ten times. The chain joins TRBV20-1 to TRBJ2-1; 9 nucleotides line up with TRBD2. This CDR3 region has 12 residues. The germline CDR1 and CDR2 sequences are DFQATT and SNEGSKA (reference sequence). The CDR3 protein is CSPREGQDEQFF. CDR3 DNA sequence: TGCAGCCCGCGGGAGGGCCAGGATGAGCAGTTCTTC.

This clonotype was seen more than once but under ten times. The rearrangement links TRBV7-2 to TRBJ1-5, with TRBD1 matching over 7 bases. Germline lookup yields CDR1 SGHTA and CDR2 FQGNSA. The V segment lost 6 bases and the J segment 3 bases; nucleotides outside the gene matches: 14. The CDR3 has 17 residues. The CDR3 nucleotides are TGTGCCAGCAGTCCTCGGGGCAGGGGGTTTGTCAATCAGCCCCAGCATTTT. Translation gives CASSPRGRGFVNQPQHF.

This clonotype was seen at least ten times. The rearrangement joins TRBV5-1 to TRBJ2-2, with D perhaps TRBD2 (5 bases). Germline V gene data show CDR1 as SGHRS and CDR2 as YFSETQ. The CDR3 sequence is 17 residues long. Deletions cut 0 bases from V and 0 bases from J, with 12 bases between. DNA of the CDR3: TGCGCCAGCAGCTTGGAGTCAGGACTCCCGAACACCGGGGAGCTGTTTTTT. Its protein is CASSLESGLPNTGELFF. Full variable domain (remainder filled in from reference TRBV5-1 and TRBJ2-2): KAGVTQTPRYLIKTRGQQVTLSCSPISGHRSVSWYQQTPGQGLQFLFEYFSETQRNKGNFPGRFSGRQFSNSRSEMNVSTLELGDSALYLCASSLESGLPNTGELFFGEGSRLTVL.

This clonotype has a count of ten or more. The rearrangement links TRBV28 to TRBJ2-7; D possibly corresponds to TRBD1 (6 bases). CDR1 is MDHEN, CDR2 SYDVKM, per germline. There are 15 residues in the CDR3. The germline V and J ends were trimmed by 5 bases and 6 bases, with 20 bases remaining between them. This CDR3 reads CASSPGPDRISEQYF. In nucleotides, the CDR3 is TGTGCCAGCAGTCCAGGCCCAGACAGGATTAGCGAGCAGTACTTC.

The genes are TRBV6-5 and TRBJ2-7; perhaps D is TRBD1 or TRBD2 (5 bases each). The CDR3 spans 14 residues. The V end was cut by 4 bases, the J end by 4 bases, with 14 bases between. The V gene's germline CDR1 is MNHEY and CDR2 SVGAGI. The CDR3 coding sequence is TGTGCCAGCAGTTTCCGGGACGTTCAGTACGAGCAGTACTTC. It is translated as CASSFRDVQYEQYF.

Written as DNA, the CDR3 is TGTGCCAGCAGTTTAGGCAGCGAGGGGACCCAGTACTTC. Translated, it gives CASSLGSEGTQYF. The chain combines TRBV12-3 or TRBV12-4 with TRBJ2-5, with D possibly being TRBD2 (5 bases). V was cut by 1 base and J by 7 bases, with 10 bases left in between. This CDR3 has 13 amino acids.